This passage covers 8 T cell receptor beta chains from one sample sequenced in a study of T cell responses to AZD1222 COVID-19 vaccine. Clones were sequenced by immunoSEQ multiplex PCR, and TCRdb holds only the in-frame ones, with some missing. The top ten hold about 9% of the sample, which has 150,000 to 200,000 clones, about 94% seen once. The starting material was peripheral blood, obtained on day 0 of AZD1222 vaccination. These receptors were collected from an adult in good health.

V usage is TRBV6-5 and J usage is TRBJ2-2; D may be TRBD1 (6 bases). This CDR3 comprises 14 residues. Per germline, CDR1 MNHEY and CDR2 SVGAGI. The V end was cut by 11 bases, the J end by 2 bases, with 15 bases between. The CDR3 region is CAAGQGINTGELFF. For the CDR3, the DNA is TGTGCCGCAGGGCAGGGGATCAACACCGGGGAGCTGTTTTTT.

V is TRBV18 and J is TRBJ1-3; 7 positions match TRBD1. Losses at the gene ends were 5 bases for V and 1 base for J; bases not matched to a gene: 11. CDR1 and CDR2 (germline): KGHSH, LQKENI. This CDR3 has 17 amino acids. CDR3 bases: TGTGCCAGCTCAGCGACACAGGGGTCCAGGTCTGGAAACACCATATATTTT. This encodes CASSATQGSRSGNTIYF.

The chain has TRBV12-3 or TRBV12-4 and TRBJ2-7; D gene unclear. V lost 6 bases, J lost 13 bases, and 22 bases lay in between. The length of the CDR3 is 13 residues. DNA of the CDR3: TGTGCCAGCAGCCGAGTAGGTGGCCCACTGTTATACTTC. Amino acids: CASSRVGGPLLYF.

This chain links TRBV6-2 or TRBV6-3 with TRBJ2-3; 7 nucleotides agree with TRBD1. CDR1 and CDR2 from the germline V gene are MNHEY and SVGEGT. Unmatched junction bases numbered 3, after V lost 5 bases and J lost 1 base. The CDR3 has 14 residues. CDR3 loop: CASSPDRGTDTQYF. The CDR3 DNA reads TGTGCCAGCAGTCCCGACAGGGGCACAGATACGCAGTATTTT.

This clone occurred once. The chain uses TRBV5-1 and TRBJ2-7; the D gene is possibly TRBD2 (6 bases). Germline V CDR1 and CDR2: SGHRS, YFSETQ. V was trimmed by 2 bases and J by 1 base, leaving 10 bases between them. This CDR3 contains 14 residues. In DNA, the CDR3 is TGCGCCAGCAGCTTTGGAGGGAATTCCTACGAGCAGTACTTC. This codes for CASSFGGNSYEQYF. The variable domain in full, with the rest retrieved from reference TRBV5-1 and TRBJ2-7, is KAGVTQTPRYLIKTRGQQVTLSCSPISGHRSVSWYQQTPGQGLQFLFEYFSETQRNKGNFPGRFSGRQFSNSRSEMNVSTLELGDSALYLCASSFGGNSYEQYFGPGTRLTVT.

This clone has a handful of counts. The chain recombines TRBV19 with TRBJ2-1, with 10 bases aligning to TRBD2. Germline-derived CDR1 and CDR2 are LNHDA and SQIVND (reference sequence). CDR3 size: 15 residues. V lost 1 base, J lost 7 bases, and 4 bases stayed unmatched. CDR3 region: CASSIASGSNNEQFF. In DNA, the CDR3 is TGTGCCAGTAGTATAGCTAGCGGGAGTAATAATGAGCAGTTCTTC.

This chain joins TRBV30 and TRBJ1-5; no firm D call. Germline loops: CDR1 GTSNPN, CDR2 SVGIG (reference sequence). This CDR3 spans 15 amino acids. V lost 1 base, J lost 3 bases, and 13 bases lay in between. The CDR3, as DNA: TGTGCCTGGAGTGCCGATGGACGGTACAATCAGCCCCAGCATTTT. This sequence encodes CAWSADGRYNQPQHF.

The chain is built from TRBV7-2 and TRBJ2-6; TRBD2 agrees at 8 bases. The V segment lost 5 bases and the J segment 4 bases; nucleotides outside the gene matches: 7. The CDR3 extends over 16 amino acids. The germline V gene has CDR1 SGHTA and CDR2 FQGNSA. CDR3 protein: CASSARLAFGANVLTF. The CDR3 bases are TGTGCCAGCAGCGCCCGACTAGCGTTCGGGGCCAACGTCCTGACTTTC.